This T cell receptor (beta chain) was obtained from a study of shared clonotypes between healthy human individuals. Germline assignment: CDR1 SGHRS and CDR2 YFSETQ. The CDR3 is 14 amino acids. After removal of 4 bases from V and 5 bases from J, the junction contained 3 bases not matched to a gene. Produced via immunoSEQ multiplex PCR; TCRdb's table is partial and in-frame only. The sample has roughly 2 million clones; roughly 95% are singletons. The material sequenced was naive CD4+ T cells sorted from blood. Subset denoted: CD45RA+ positively selected. This chain connects TRBV5-1 to TRBJ2-1, with 10 positions matching TRBD1. The source of this sequence is a man younger than 35 in good health. In nucleotides, the CDR3 is TGCGCCAGCAGCAGGGACAGGGGAGACAATGAGCAGTTCTTC. This gives the protein CASSRDRGDNEQFF.